The rows below give T cell receptor beta chains drawn from one sample of a study of cytomegalovirus exposure and HLA in healthy donors. The protocol was immunoSEQ multiplex PCR, while the TCRdb copy is restricted to in-frame clones and leaves out a portion. The sample lists around 200,000 clones, 83% occurring once. Sequencing was performed on PBMCs. The receptors shown here come from a man aged 50 to 60 in good health and CMV-seronegative. Both conserved end residues are part of each CDR3. A D gene is named only where the DNA matches it firmly. Where a row states a size, it is once, few, many or the class of an expanded clone; other rows omit it.

cdr3_aa: CASSQTPTLADGEQFF; cdr3_nt: TGCGCCAGCAGCCAAACCCCAACACTAGCGGACGGGGAGCAGTTCTTC; v_call: TRBV5-1; d_call: TRBD2; clone_size: NA; j_call: TRBJ2-1
cdr3_aa: CASSIGGQGIGELFF; cdr3_nt: TGTGCCAGCAGCATAGGGGGACAGGGGATCGGGGAGCTGTTTTTT; v_call: TRBV9; d_call: TRBD1; clone_size: once; j_call: TRBJ2-2
cdr3_aa: CATSRDPGYEQYF; cdr3_nt: TGTGCCACCAGCAGAGATCCAGGGTACGAGCAGTACTTC; v_call: TRBV15; d_call: NA; clone_size: few; j_call: TRBJ2-7
cdr3_aa: CSSSLDGPGGFYGYTF; cdr3_nt: TGTTCCAGCAGCTTAGATGGCCCAGGGGGCTTCTATGGCTACACCTTC; v_call: TRBV7-9; d_call: TRBD1; clone_size: NA; j_call: TRBJ1-2
cdr3_aa: CASSQDKRGEQYF; cdr3_nt: TGCGCCAGCAGCCAAGATAAACGGGGAGAGCAGTACTTC; v_call: TRBV4-3; d_call: NA; clone_size: NA; j_call: TRBJ2-7
cdr3_aa: CASSSLPGQGFPYEQYF; cdr3_nt: TGTGCCAGCTCATCTTTGCCGGGACAGGGGTTTCCCTACGAGCAGTACTTC; v_call: TRBV18; d_call: TRBD1; clone_size: NA; j_call: TRBJ2-7
cdr3_aa: CASSLLAGAAYEQYF; cdr3_nt: TGCGCCAGCAGCCTCTTAGCGGGAGCTGCCTACGAGCAGTACTTC; v_call: TRBV5-1; d_call: TRBD2; clone_size: NA; j_call: TRBJ2-7
cdr3_aa: CASSLVAGSDEKLFF; cdr3_nt: TGTGCCAGCAGCTTAGTAGCAGGGTCGGATGAAAAACTGTTTTTT; v_call: TRBV7-8; d_call: NA; clone_size: NA; j_call: TRBJ1-4
cdr3_aa: CASSLPNREGEQYF; cdr3_nt: TGTGCCAGCAGCTTACCGAACAGGGAGGGAGAGCAGTACTTC; v_call: TRBV7-9; d_call: NA; clone_size: NA; j_call: TRBJ2-7
cdr3_aa: CASSRDRVLNTEAFF; cdr3_nt: TGTGCCAGTAGCCGGGACAGGGTGCTGAACACTGAAGCTTTCTTT; v_call: TRBV19; d_call: TRBD1; clone_size: NA; j_call: TRBJ1-1
cdr3_aa: CASSGEGGWDTEAFF; cdr3_nt: TGTGCCAGCAGTGGGGAGGGGGGGTGGGACACTGAAGCTTTCTTT; v_call: TRBV6-1; d_call: NA; clone_size: NA; j_call: TRBJ1-1
cdr3_aa: CASSLTVGAGTDTQYF; cdr3_nt: TGCGCCAGCAGCTTAACTGTCGGTGCTGGCACAGATACGCAGTATTTT; v_call: TRBV5-1; d_call: NA; clone_size: NA; j_call: TRBJ2-3
cdr3_aa: CASSLVASTDEQFF; cdr3_nt: TGTGCCAGCAGCTTAGTTGCTAGCACCGATGAGCAGTTCTTC; v_call: TRBV7-2; d_call: NA; clone_size: NA; j_call: TRBJ2-1
cdr3_aa: CASSPDPRRGNTIYF; cdr3_nt: TGTGCCAGCAGCCCAGACCCACGGAGAGGAAACACCATATATTTT; v_call: TRBV9; d_call: NA; clone_size: NA; j_call: TRBJ1-3
cdr3_aa: CASSEARGGFF; cdr3_nt: TGTGCCAGCAGTGAAGCCCGGGGTGGCTTCTTC; v_call: TRBV6-1; d_call: NA; clone_size: NA; j_call: TRBJ2-1
cdr3_aa: CASSQDRDRGGQETQYF; cdr3_nt: TGCGCCAGCAGCCAAGATCGGGACAGGGGCGGTCAAGAGACCCAGTACTTC; v_call: TRBV4-1; d_call: TRBD1; clone_size: NA; j_call: TRBJ2-5
cdr3_aa: CASSWPTGASTDTQYF; cdr3_nt: TGTGCCAGCAGCTGGCCGACAGGGGCTAGCACAGATACGCAGTATTTT; v_call: TRBV7-9; d_call: TRBD1; clone_size: NA; j_call: TRBJ2-3
cdr3_aa: CASSQSRHFEARGYTF; cdr3_nt: TGCGCCAGCAGCCAAAGCCGCCACTTCGAAGCCCGGGGCTACACCTTC; v_call: TRBV4-3; d_call: NA; clone_size: NA; j_call: TRBJ1-2
cdr3_aa: CASSPSLAGGPEQYF; cdr3_nt: TGTGCCAGCAGTCCGAGCCTAGCGGGAGGTCCGGAGCAGTACTTC; v_call: TRBV28; d_call: TRBD2; clone_size: NA; j_call: TRBJ2-7
cdr3_aa: CASSPDRGSNQPQHF; cdr3_nt: TGTGCCAGCAGCCCCGACAGGGGTTCGAATCAGCCCCAGCATTTT; v_call: TRBV7-9; d_call: TRBD1; clone_size: NA; j_call: TRBJ1-5
cdr3_aa: CASSLFRLETQYF; cdr3_nt: TGCGCCAGCAGCCTTTTTCGGTTGGAGACCCAGTACTTC; v_call: TRBV5-1; d_call: NA; clone_size: once; j_call: TRBJ2-5
cdr3_aa: CASSTPIDRVKYF; cdr3_nt: TGTGCCAGCAGCACACCGATCGACAGGGTAAAGTATTTT; v_call: TRBV7-3; d_call: TRBD1; clone_size: NA; j_call: TRBJ2-3
cdr3_aa: CAWRGPGLNEQFF; cdr3_nt: TGTGCCTGGAGGGGTCCGGGTTTGAATGAGCAGTTCTTC; v_call: TRBV30; d_call: NA; clone_size: NA; j_call: TRBJ2-1
cdr3_aa: CASSLTGSQGNTIYF; cdr3_nt: TGTGCCAGCAGCTTAACAGGCTCTCAAGGAAACACCATATATTTT; v_call: TRBV7-2; d_call: NA; clone_size: NA; j_call: TRBJ1-3
cdr3_aa: CASRLPPRAGTNPYTF; cdr3_nt: TGTGCCAGCCGTCTACCTCCCCGAGCCGGGACTAACCCCTACACCTTC; v_call: TRBV27; d_call: NA; clone_size: NA; j_call: TRBJ1-2
cdr3_aa: CASGRGTDTQYF; cdr3_nt: TGTGCCAGCGGGCGTGGCACAGATACGCAGTATTTT; v_call: TRBV7-9; d_call: NA; clone_size: NA; j_call: TRBJ2-3
cdr3_aa: CASSGPLAGGYNEQFF; cdr3_nt: TGTGCCAGCAGCGGCCCTCTAGCGGGAGGGTACAATGAGCAGTTCTTC; v_call: TRBV9; d_call: TRBD2; clone_size: NA; j_call: TRBJ2-1
cdr3_aa: CASSQGQGAARGYEQYF; cdr3_nt: TGTGCCAGCAGCCAGGGGCAGGGGGCGGCTAGGGGCTACGAGCAGTACTTC; v_call: TRBV7-2; d_call: TRBD1; clone_size: NA; j_call: TRBJ2-7
cdr3_aa: CASSLGQGIREQYF; cdr3_nt: TGTGCCAGCAGTCTGGGACAGGGGATCCGCGAGCAGTACTTC; v_call: TRBV28; d_call: TRBD1; clone_size: NA; j_call: TRBJ2-7
cdr3_aa: CAISGGPHEQYF; cdr3_nt: TGTGCCATCAGTGGAGGCCCCCACGAGCAGTACTTC; v_call: TRBV10-3; d_call: NA; clone_size: NA; j_call: TRBJ2-7
cdr3_aa: CASSESGVSSYEQYF; cdr3_nt: TGTGCCAGCAGTGAATCCGGGGTGAGCTCCTACGAGCAGTACTTC; v_call: TRBV25-1; d_call: NA; clone_size: NA; j_call: TRBJ2-7
cdr3_aa: CASRPGRGRYEQYF; cdr3_nt: TGTGCCAGCAGGCCCGGCCGAGGTAGGTACGAGCAGTACTTC; v_call: TRBV6-5; d_call: NA; clone_size: NA; j_call: TRBJ2-7
cdr3_aa: CASSQGDTHSGANVLTF; cdr3_nt: TGCGCCAGCAGCCAAGGGGACACCCACTCTGGGGCCAACGTCCTGACTTTC; v_call: TRBV4-1; d_call: NA; clone_size: NA; j_call: TRBJ2-6
cdr3_aa: CASSQNTPGTEAFF; cdr3_nt: TGTGCCAGCAGCCAAAATACACCAGGGACTGAAGCTTTCTTT; v_call: TRBV4-2; d_call: NA; clone_size: NA; j_call: TRBJ1-1
cdr3_aa: CASSQGPDQETQYF; cdr3_nt: TGCGCCAGCAGCCAAGGCCCAGACCAAGAGACCCAGTACTTC; v_call: TRBV4-3; d_call: NA; clone_size: once; j_call: TRBJ2-5
cdr3_aa: CASMRASGANVLTF; cdr3_nt: TGTGCCAGTATGAGGGCGTCTGGGGCCAACGTCCTGACTTTC; v_call: TRBV19; d_call: NA; clone_size: NA; j_call: TRBJ2-6
cdr3_aa: CVSSRGLSGNTIYF; cdr3_nt: TGTGTCAGCAGTAGGGGGCTCTCTGGAAACACCATATATTTT; v_call: TRBV6-5; d_call: TRBD1; clone_size: NA; j_call: TRBJ1-3
cdr3_aa: CSIPSPDTQYF; cdr3_nt: TGCAGTATCCCTAGCCCAGATACGCAGTATTTT; v_call: TRBV20-1; d_call: NA; clone_size: NA; j_call: TRBJ2-3
cdr3_aa: CASSAGQARGFNTEAFF; cdr3_nt: TGTGCCAGCAGCGCCGGACAGGCAAGGGGTTTTAACACTGAAGCTTTCTTT; v_call: TRBV9; d_call: TRBD1; clone_size: NA; j_call: TRBJ1-1
cdr3_aa: CASRQTGTSTETQYF; cdr3_nt: TGTGCCAGCAGACAAACCGGGACTAGCACGGAGACCCAGTACTTC; v_call: TRBV6-1; d_call: TRBD2; clone_size: NA; j_call: TRBJ2-5
cdr3_aa: CASRLAGRLQETQYF; cdr3_nt: TGTGCAAGTCGCTTAGCGGGCCGGCTCCAAGAGACCCAGTACTTC; v_call: TRBV12-2; d_call: NA; clone_size: NA; j_call: TRBJ2-5
cdr3_aa: CASSRQGANTGELFF; cdr3_nt: TGTGCCAGCAGTCGACAGGGGGCGAACACCGGGGAGCTGTTTTTT; v_call: TRBV6-5; d_call: TRBD1; clone_size: NA; j_call: TRBJ2-2
cdr3_aa: CASTLGGAVIEKLFF; cdr3_nt: TGTGCCAGCACCCTCGGGGGGGCGGTTATTGAAAAACTGTTTTTT; v_call: TRBV28; d_call: NA; clone_size: NA; j_call: TRBJ1-4
cdr3_aa: CASSSLATYEQYF; cdr3_nt: TGTGCCAGCAGCTCCCTAGCGACTTACGAGCAGTACTTC; v_call: TRBV7-9; d_call: NA; clone_size: once; j_call: TRBJ2-7